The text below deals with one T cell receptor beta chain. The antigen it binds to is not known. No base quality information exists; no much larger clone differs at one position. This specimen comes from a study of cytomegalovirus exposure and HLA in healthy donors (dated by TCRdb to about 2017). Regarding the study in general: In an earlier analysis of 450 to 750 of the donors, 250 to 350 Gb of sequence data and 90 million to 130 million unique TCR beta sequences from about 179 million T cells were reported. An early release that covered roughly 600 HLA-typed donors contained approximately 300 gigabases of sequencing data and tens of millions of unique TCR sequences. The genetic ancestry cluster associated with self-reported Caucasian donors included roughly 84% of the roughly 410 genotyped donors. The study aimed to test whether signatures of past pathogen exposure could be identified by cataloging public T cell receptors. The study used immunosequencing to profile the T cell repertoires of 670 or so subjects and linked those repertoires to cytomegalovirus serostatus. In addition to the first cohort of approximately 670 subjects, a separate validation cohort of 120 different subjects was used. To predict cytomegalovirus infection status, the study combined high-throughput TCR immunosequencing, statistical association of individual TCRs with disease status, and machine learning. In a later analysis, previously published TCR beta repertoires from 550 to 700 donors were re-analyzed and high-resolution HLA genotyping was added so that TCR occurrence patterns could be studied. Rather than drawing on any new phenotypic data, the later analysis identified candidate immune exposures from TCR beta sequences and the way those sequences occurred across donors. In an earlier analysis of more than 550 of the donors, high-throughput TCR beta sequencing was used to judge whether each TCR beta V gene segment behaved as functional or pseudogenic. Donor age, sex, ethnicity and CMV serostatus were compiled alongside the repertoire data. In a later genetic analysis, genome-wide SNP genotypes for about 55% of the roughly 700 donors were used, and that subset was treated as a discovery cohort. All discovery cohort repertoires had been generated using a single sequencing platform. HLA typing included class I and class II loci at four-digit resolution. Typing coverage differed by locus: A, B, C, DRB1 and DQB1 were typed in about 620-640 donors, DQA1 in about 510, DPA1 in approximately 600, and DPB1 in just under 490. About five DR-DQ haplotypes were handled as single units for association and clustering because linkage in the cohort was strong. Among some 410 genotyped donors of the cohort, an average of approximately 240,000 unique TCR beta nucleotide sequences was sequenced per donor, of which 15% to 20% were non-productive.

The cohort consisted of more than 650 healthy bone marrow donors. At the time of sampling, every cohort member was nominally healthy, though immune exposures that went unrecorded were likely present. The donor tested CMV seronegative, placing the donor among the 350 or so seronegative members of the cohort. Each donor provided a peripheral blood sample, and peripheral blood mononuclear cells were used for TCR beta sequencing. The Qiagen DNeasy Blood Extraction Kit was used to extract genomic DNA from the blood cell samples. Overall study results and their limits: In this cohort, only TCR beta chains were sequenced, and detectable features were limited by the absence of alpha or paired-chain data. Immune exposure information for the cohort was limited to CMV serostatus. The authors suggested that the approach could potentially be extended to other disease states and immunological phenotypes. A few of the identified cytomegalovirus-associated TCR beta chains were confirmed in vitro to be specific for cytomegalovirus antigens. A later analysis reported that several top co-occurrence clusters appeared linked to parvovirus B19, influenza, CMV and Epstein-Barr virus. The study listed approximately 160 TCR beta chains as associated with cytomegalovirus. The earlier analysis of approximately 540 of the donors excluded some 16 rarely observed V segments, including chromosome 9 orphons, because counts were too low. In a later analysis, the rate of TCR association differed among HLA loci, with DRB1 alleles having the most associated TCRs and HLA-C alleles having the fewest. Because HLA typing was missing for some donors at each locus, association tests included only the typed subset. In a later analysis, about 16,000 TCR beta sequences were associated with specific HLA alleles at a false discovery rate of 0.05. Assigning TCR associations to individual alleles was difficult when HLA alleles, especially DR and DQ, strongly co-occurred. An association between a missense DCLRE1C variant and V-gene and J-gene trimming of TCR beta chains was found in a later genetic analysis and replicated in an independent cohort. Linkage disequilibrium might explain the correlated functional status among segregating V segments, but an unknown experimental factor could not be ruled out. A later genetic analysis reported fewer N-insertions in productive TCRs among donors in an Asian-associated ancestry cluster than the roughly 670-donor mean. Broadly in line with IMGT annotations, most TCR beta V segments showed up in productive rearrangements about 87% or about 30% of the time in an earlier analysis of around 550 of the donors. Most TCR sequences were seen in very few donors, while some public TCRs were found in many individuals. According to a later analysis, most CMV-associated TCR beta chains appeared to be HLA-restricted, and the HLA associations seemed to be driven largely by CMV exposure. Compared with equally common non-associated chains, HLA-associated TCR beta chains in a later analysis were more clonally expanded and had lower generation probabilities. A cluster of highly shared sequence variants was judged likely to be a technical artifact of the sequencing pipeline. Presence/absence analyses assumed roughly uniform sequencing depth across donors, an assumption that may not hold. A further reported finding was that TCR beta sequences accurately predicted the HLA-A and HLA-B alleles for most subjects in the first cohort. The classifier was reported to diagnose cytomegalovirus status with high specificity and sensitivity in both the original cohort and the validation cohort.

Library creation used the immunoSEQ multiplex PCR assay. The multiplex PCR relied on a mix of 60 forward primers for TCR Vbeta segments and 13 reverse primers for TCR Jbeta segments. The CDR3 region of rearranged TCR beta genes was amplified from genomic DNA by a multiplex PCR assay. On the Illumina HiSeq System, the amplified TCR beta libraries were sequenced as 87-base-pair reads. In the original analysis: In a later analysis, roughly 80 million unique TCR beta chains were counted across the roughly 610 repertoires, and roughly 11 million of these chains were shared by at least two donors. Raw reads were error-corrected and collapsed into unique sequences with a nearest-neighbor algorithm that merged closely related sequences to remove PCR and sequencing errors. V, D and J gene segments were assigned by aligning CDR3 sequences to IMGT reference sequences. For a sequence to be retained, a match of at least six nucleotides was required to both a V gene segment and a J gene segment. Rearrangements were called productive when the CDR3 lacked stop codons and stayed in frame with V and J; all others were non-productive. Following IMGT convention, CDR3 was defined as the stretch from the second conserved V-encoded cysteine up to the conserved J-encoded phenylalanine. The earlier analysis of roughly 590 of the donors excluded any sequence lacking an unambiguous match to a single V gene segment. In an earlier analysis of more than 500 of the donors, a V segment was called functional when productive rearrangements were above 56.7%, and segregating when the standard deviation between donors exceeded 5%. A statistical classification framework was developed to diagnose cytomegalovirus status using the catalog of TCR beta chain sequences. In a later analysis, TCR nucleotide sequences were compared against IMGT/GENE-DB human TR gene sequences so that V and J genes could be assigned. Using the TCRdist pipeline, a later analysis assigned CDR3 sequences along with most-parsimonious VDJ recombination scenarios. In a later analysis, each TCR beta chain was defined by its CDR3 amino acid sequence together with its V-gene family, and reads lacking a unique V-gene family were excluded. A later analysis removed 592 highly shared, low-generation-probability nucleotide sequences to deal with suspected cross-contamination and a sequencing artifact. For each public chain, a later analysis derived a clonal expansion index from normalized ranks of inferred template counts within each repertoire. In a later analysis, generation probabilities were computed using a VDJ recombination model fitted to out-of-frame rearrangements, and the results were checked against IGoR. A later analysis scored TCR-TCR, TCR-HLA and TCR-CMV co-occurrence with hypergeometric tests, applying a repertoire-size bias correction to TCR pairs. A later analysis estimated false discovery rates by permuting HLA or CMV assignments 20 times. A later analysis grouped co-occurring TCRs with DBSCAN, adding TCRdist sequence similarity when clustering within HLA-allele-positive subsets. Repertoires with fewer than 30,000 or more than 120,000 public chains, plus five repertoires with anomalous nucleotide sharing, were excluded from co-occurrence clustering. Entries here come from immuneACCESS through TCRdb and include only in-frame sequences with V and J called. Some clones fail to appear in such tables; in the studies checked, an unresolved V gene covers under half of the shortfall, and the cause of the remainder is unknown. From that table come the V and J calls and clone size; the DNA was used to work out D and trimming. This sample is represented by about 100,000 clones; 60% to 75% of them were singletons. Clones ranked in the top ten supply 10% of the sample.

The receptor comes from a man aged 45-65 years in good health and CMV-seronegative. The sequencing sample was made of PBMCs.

At the DNA level, the sequence is TGTGCCAGCTCTTGGGAGGGGTCGATCACCGGGGAGCTGTTTTTT. This gives the protein CASSWEGSITGELFF. The chain employs TRBV6-1 and TRBJ2-2; 7 of the junction bases match TRBD2. The CDR3, cysteine through phenylalanine, is 15 amino acids long. The entry retains the CDR3 DNA only, 45 bases that are in frame from base 1. CDR1 is given as MNHNS and CDR2 as SASEGT, both from the germline V gene. Compared with germline, V lacks 8 bases and J lacks 4 bases; bases without a gene match: 10.